Sequencing of this TCR beta chain was carried out in a study of shared clonotypes between healthy human individuals. This CDR3 contains 14 residues. V lost 2 bases and J lost 5, with 13 bases in between. The germline V gene encodes CDR1 SGHTS and CDR2 YDEGEE. Clones were sequenced by immunoSEQ multiplex PCR, and TCRdb holds only the in-frame ones, with some missing. Found here are around 500,000 clones, roughly 83% of them singletons; the top ten hold roughly 13%. J is TRBJ1-2 and V is TRBV5-8; TRBD1 is a possible D gene (5 bases). The sequence came from a middle-aged woman in good health. Some clones in this sample may be carry-over from other donors' samples. Sequenced sample: PBMCs. CDR3 bases: TGTGCCAGCAGCTTAGAGGGGAACATATATGGCTACACCTTC. Translation gives CASSLEGNIYGYTF.